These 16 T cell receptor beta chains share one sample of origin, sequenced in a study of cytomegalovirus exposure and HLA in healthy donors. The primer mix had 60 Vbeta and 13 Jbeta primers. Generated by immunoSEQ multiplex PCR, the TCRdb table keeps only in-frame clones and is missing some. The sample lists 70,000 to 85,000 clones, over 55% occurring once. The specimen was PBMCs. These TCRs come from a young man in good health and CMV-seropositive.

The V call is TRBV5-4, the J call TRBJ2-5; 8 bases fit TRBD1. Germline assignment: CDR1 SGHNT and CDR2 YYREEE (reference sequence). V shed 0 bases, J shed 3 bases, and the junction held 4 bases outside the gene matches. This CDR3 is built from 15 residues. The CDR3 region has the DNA TGTGCCAGCAGCTTGGTCGGGACAGGCGAAGAGACCCAGTACTTC. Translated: CASSLVGTGEETQYF.

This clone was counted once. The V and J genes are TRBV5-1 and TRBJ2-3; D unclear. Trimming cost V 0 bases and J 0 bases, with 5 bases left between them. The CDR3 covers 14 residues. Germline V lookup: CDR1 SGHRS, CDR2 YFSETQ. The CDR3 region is CASSLAQSTDTQYF. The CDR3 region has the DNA TGCGCCAGCAGCTTGGCACAAAGCACAGATACGCAGTATTTT. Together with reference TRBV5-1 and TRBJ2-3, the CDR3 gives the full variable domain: KAGVTQTPRYLIKTRGQQVTLSCSPISGHRSVSWYQQTPGQGLQFLFEYFSETQRNKGNFPGRFSGRQFSNSRSEMNVSTLELGDSALYLCASSLAQSTDTQYFGPGTRLTVL.

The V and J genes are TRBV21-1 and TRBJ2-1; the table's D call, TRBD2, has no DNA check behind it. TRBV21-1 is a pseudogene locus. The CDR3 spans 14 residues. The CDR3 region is CARYPSGSCDEQFF. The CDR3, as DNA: TGTGCCAGGTACCCTAGCGGGAGCTGCGATGAGCAGTTCTTC.

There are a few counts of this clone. The CDR3 protein is CASSSPSGKIYEQYF. CDR3 coding DNA: TGTGCCAGCAGCTCCCCCTCGGGGAAAATCTACGAGCAGTACTTC. This chain joins TRBV28 and TRBJ2-7; D possibly corresponds to TRBD2 (5 bases). CDR3 length: 15 amino acids. Looked up from germline, CDR1 is MDHEN and CDR2 is SYDVKM. V was shortened by 6 bases and J by 3 bases, with 18 bases between the two germline ends. The variable domain in full, completed from reference TRBV28 and TRBJ2-7, reads DVKVTQSSRYLVKRTGEKVFLECVQDMDHENMFWYRQDPGLGLRLIYFSYDVKMKEKGDIPEGYSVSREKKERFSLILESASTNQTSMYLCASSSPSGKIYEQYFGPGTRLTVT.

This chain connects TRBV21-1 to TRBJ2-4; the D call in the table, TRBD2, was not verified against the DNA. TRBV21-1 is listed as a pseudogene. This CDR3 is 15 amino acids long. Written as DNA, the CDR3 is TGTGCCAGCAGCTCGCCGAGGATAGCCAAAAACATTCAGTACTTC. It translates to CASSSPRIAKNIQYF.

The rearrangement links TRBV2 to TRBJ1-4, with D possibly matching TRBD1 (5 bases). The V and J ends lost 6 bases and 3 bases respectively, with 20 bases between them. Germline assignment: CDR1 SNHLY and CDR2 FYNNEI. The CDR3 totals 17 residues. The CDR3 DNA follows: TGTGCCAGCAGAGGTCCCTCATCAACAGGTTCTAATGAAAAACTGTTTTTT. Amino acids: CASRGPSSTGSNEKLFF.

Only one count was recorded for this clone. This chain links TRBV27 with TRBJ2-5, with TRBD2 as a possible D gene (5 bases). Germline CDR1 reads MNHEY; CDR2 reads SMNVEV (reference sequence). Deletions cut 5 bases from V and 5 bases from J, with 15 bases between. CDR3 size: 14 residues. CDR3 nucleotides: TGTGCCAGCAGTGGCGGGTACCTCTTTGAGACCCAGTACTTC. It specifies CASSGGYLFETQYF.

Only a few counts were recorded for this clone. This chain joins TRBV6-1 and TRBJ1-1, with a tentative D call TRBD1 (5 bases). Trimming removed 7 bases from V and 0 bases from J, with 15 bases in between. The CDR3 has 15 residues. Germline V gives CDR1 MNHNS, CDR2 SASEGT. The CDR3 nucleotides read TGTGCCAGCACCCGGGAGGAGGGACTGAACACTGAAGCTTTCTTT. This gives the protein CASTREEGLNTEAFF.

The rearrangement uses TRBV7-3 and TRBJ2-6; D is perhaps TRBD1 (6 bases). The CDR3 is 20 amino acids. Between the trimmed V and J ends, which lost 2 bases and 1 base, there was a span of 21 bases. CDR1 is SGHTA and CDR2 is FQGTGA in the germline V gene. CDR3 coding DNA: TGTGCCAGCAGCTTACGAGCGGTGGGCAGGGGTCCGTCTGGGGCCAACGTCCTGACTTTC. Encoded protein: CASSLRAVGRGPSGANVLTF.

The DNA of the CDR3 is TGTGCCAGCAGCTCACCAACGGGAGTCAAAGGTGAGCAGTTCTTC. This codes for CASSSPTGVKGEQFF. The chain employs TRBV7-9 and TRBJ2-1; maybe TRBD2 (6 bases). CDR3 length: 15 residues. Trimming left V 4 bases short and J 9 bases short, with 19 bases between. In germline, CDR1 is SEHNR, CDR2 FQNEAQ (reference sequence).

For the CDR3, the DNA is TGTGCCAGCAGTTACGTCGGTATCAATCAGCCCCAGCATTTT. This gives the protein CASSYVGINQPQHF. V usage is TRBV6-6 and J usage is TRBJ1-5; D unresolved. Trimming removed 2 bases from V and 3 bases from J, with 8 bases in between. The CDR3 extends over 14 amino acids. From germline, CDR1 is MNHNY and CDR2 SVGAGI (reference sequence).

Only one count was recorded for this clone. CDR3: CASSYRTSGGGETQYF. For the CDR3, the DNA is TGTGCCAGCAGCTACCGGACTAGCGGAGGGGGGGAGACCCAGTACTTC. The chain combines TRBV7-8 with TRBJ2-5; TRBD2 aligns across 10 bases. Per germline, CDR1 SGHVS and CDR2 FQNEAQ. With 4 bases clipped from V and 5 bases from J, the junction kept 10 bases outside the gene matches. The CDR3 contains 16 residues.

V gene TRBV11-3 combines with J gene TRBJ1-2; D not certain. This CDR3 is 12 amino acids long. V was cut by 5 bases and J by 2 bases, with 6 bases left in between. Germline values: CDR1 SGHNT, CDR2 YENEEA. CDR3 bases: TGTGCCAGCAGCCAGAGGAACTATGGCTACACCTTC. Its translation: CASSQRNYGYTF.

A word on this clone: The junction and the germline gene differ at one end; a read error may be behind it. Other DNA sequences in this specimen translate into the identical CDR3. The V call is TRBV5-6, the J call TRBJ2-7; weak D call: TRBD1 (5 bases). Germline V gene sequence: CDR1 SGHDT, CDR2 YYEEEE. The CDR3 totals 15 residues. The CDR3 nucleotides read TGCGCCAGCAGCTTGGGCTCAGGGTCCTCCTACGAGCAGTACTTC. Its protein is CASSLGSGSSYEQYF.

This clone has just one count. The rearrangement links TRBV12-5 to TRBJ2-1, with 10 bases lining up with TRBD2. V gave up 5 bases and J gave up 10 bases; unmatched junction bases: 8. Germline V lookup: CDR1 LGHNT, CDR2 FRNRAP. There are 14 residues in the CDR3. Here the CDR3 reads CASGDRLAGVEQFF. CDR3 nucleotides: TGTGCTAGTGGTGACCGGCTAGCGGGGGTCGAGCAGTTCTTC.

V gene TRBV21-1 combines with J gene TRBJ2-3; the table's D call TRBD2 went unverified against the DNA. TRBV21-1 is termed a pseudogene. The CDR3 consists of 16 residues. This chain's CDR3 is CASSNRDSGSTDTQYF. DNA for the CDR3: TGTGCCAGCAGCAATCGAGATAGCGGGAGCACAGATACGCAGTATTTT.